The 5 T cell receptor beta chains below come from one sample, sequenced in a study of blood T cell repertoires in COVID-19. Only in-frame clones appear in the TCRdb table, and some are missing; sequencing was by immunoSEQ multiplex PCR. Among some 200,000 clones listed, about 87% were seen once. The sample was PBMCs or T cells enriched from blood (not recorded which). The receptors come from a woman younger than 45 who had recovered from COVID-19.

This chain connects TRBV7-3 to TRBJ1-1; D remains ambiguous. The V end was cut by 5 bases, the J end by 7 bases, with 14 bases between. The CDR3 sequence is 13 residues long. CDR1 is SGHTA, CDR2 FQGTGA, per germline. The CDR3 DNA follows: TGTGCCAGCAGCCAAGCCATAAATGGTGAAGCTTTCTTT. Translated: CASSQAINGEAFF.

V usage is TRBV18 and J usage is TRBJ2-7; a weak D match, TRBD1 (7 bases). The CDR3 spans 15 residues. V was clipped by 1 base and J by 4 bases, with 14 bases between them. Germline CDR1 and CDR2: KGHSH and LQKENI. For the CDR3, the DNA is TGTGCCAGCTCACCACAATCAGGGGGGCCTTACGAGCAGTACTTC. It translates to CASSPQSGGPYEQYF. Combining the CDR3 with reference TRBV18 and TRBJ2-7 gives the whole variable domain NAGVMQNPRHLVRRRGQEARLRCSPMKGHSHVYWYRQLPEEGLKFMVYLQKENIIDESGMPKERFSAEFPKEGPSILRIQQVVRGDSAAYFCASSPQSGGPYEQYFGPGTRLTVT.

The rearrangement uses TRBV5-1 and TRBJ1-1, with D unclear. CDR1 and CDR2 (germline): SGHRS, YFSETQ. V lost 3 bases and J lost 1, with 7 bases in between. This CDR3 spans 13 amino acids. CDR3 sequence reads: CASSYNANTEAFF. In DNA, the CDR3 is TGCGCCAGCAGCTACAACGCGAACACTGAAGCTTTCTTT.

The rearrangement links TRBV6-6 to TRBJ1-6, with D uncertain. The CDR3 consists of 15 residues. V was clipped by 7 bases and J by 0 bases, with 10 bases between them. Germline CDR1 and CDR2: MNHNY and SVGAGI (reference sequence). The CDR3 is CASIRDSSYNSPLHF. CDR3 sequence (DNA): TGTGCCAGCATCCGAGATAGCTCCTATAATTCACCCCTCCACTTT.

The chain couples TRBV19 to TRBJ1-1; 8 bases line up with TRBD1. Germline CDR1 reads LNHDA; CDR2 reads SQIVND (reference sequence). V lost 5 bases, J lost 5 bases, and 7 bases stayed unmatched. CDR3 length: 14 amino acids. CDR3 in amino acids: CASSATGAGTEAFF. For the CDR3, the DNA is TGTGCCAGTAGTGCGACAGGGGCCGGGACTGAAGCTTTCTTT.